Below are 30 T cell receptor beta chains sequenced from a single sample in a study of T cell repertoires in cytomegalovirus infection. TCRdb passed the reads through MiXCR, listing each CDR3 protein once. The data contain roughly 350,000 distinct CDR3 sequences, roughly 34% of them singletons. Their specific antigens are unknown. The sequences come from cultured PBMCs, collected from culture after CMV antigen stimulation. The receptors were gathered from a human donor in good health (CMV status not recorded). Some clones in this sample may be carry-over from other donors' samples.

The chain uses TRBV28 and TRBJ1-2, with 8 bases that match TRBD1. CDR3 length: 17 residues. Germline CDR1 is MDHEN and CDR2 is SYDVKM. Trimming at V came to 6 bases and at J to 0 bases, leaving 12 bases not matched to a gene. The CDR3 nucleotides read TGTGCCAGCAGCAGGACAGGGCGAATTGAGGCTAACTATGGCTACACCTTC. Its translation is CASSRTGRIEANYGYTF.

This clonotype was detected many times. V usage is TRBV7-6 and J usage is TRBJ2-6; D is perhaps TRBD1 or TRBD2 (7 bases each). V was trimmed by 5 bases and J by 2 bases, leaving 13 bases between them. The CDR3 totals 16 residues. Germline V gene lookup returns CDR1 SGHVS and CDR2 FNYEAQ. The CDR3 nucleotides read TGTGCCAGCAGCCCCAGGGGGGGGGCTGGGGCCAACGTCCTGACTTTC. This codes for CASSPRGGAGANVLTF.

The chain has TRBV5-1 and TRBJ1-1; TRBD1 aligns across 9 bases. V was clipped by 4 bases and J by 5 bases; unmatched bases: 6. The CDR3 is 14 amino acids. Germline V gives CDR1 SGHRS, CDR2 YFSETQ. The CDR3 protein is CASSRATGGTEAFF. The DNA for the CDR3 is TGCGCCAGCAGCAGAGCGACAGGGGGGACTGAAGCTTTCTTT.

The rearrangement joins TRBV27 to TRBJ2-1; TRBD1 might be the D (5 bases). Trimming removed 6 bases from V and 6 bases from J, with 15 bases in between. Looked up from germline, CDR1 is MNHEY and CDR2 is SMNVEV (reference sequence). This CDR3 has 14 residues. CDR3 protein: CASRGPSVLNEQFF. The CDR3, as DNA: TGTGCCAGCAGGGGGCCATCAGTTCTCAATGAGCAGTTCTTC.

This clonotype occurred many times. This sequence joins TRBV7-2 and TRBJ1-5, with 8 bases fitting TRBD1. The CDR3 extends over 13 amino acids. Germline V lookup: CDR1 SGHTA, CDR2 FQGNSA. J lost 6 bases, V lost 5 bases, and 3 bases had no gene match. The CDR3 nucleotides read TGTGCCAGCAGCCTGGACAGGGTTCAGCCCCAGCATTTT. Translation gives CASSLDRVQPQHF.

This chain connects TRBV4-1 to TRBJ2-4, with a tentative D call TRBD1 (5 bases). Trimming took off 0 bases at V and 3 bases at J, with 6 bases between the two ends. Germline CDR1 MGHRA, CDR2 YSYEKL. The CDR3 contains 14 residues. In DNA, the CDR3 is TGCGCCAGCAGCCAAGAAGGGGTCAAAAACATTCAGTACTTC. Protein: CASSQEGVKNIQYF.

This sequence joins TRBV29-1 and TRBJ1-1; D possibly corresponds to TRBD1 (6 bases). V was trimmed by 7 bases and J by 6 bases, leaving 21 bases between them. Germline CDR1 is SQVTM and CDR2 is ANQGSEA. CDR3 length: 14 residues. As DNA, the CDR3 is TGCAGCGCTATTAACAGGGTTAGTCAACCTGAAGCTTTCTTT. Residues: CSAINRVSQPEAFF.

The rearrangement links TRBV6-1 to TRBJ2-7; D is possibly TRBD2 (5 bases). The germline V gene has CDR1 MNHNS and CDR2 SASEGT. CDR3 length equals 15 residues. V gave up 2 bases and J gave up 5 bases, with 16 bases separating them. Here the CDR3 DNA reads TGTGCCAGCAGTGAACAGGCTAGTGGGAGACACGAGCAGTACTTC. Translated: CASSEQASGRHEQYF.

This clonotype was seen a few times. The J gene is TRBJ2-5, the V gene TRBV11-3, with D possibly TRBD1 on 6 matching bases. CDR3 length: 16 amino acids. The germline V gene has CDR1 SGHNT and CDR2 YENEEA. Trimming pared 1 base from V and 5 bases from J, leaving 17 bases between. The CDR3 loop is CASSLGQGSTRETQYF. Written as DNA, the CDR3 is TGTGCCAGCAGCTTAGGGCAGGGGAGTACGAGGGAGACCCAGTACTTC.

CDR3 nucleotides: TGCAGCGTTCCCGGGACAGATTACTATGGCTACACCTTC. This translates into CSVPGTDYYGYTF. V and J are TRBV29-1 and TRBJ1-2; TRBD1 aligns across 7 bases. Per the germline V gene, CDR1 is SQVTM and CDR2 is ANQGSEA. CDR3 size: 13 residues. After removal of 5 bases from V and 3 bases from J, the junction contained 6 bases not matched to a gene.

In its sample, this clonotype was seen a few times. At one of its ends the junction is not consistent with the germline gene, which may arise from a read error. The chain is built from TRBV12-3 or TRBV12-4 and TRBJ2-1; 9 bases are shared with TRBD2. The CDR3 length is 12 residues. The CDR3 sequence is CASSSPGTSQVF. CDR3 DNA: TGTGCCAGCAGTTCCCCCGGGACTAGCCAGGTCTTC.

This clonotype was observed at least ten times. The CDR3 bases are TGTGCCAGCAGCAAGAAGCGGGTCGGGAACACCGGGGAGCTGTTTTTT. It encodes CASSKKRVGNTGELFF. The chain couples TRBV2 to TRBJ2-2, with D possibly being TRBD2 (6 bases). The CDR3 totals 16 residues. Trimming took 6 bases from V and 1 from J, leaving 15 bases between them. Germline CDR1 SNHLY, CDR2 FYNNEI.

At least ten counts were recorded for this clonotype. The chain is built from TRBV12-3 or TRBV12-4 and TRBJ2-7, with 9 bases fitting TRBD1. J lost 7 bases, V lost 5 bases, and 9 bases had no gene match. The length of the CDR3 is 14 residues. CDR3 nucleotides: TGTGCCAGCAGTCAGAAGACAGGGGGTGTTGAGCAGTACTTC. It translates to CASSQKTGGVEQYF.

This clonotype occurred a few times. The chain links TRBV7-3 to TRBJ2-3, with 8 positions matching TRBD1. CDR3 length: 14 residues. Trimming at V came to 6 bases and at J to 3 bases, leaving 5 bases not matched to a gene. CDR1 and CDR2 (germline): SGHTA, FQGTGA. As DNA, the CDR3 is TGTGCCAGCAGTTCAGGGGGCTTTACAGATACGCAGTATTTT. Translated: CASSSGGFTDTQYF.

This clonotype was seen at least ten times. The chain's CDR3 is CASSLERGYTDTQYF. CDR3 nucleotides: TGTGCCAGCAGCTTAGAGCGGGGCTACACAGATACGCAGTATTTT. The J gene is TRBJ2-3, the V gene TRBV7-2; TRBD2 aligns across 7 bases. Germline CDR1 and CDR2: SGHTA and FQGNSA. This CDR3 is 15 amino acids long. The J segment lost 2 bases and the V segment lost 1 base, leaving 3 bases of the junction unmatched. Full variable domain (rest looked up from reference TRBV7-2 and TRBJ2-3): GAGVSQSPSNKVTEKGKDVELRCDPISGHTALYWYRQSLGQGLEFLIYFQGNSAPDKSGLPSDRFSAERTGGSVSTLTIQRTQQEDSAVYLCASSLERGYTDTQYFGPGTRLTVL.

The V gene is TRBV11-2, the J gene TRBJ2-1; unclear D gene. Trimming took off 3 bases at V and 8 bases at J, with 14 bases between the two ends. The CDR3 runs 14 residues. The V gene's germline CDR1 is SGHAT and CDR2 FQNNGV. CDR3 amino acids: CASSFFLAGYEQFF. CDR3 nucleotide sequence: TGTGCCAGCAGCTTCTTCTTGGCAGGTTATGAGCAGTTCTTC.

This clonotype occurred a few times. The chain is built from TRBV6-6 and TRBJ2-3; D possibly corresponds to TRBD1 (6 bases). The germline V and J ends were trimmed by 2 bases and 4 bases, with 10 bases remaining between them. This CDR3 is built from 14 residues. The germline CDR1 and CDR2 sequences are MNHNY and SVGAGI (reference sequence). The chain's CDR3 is CASSYTQGSDTQYF. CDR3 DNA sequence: TGTGCCAGCAGTTACACCCAGGGGTCAGATACGCAGTATTTT.

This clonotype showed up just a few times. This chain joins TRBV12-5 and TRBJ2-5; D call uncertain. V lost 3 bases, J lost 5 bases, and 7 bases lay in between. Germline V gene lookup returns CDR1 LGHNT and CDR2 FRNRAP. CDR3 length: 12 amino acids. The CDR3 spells CASGFRSETQYF. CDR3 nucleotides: TGTGCTAGTGGTTTTCGGTCGGAGACCCAGTACTTC.

CDR3 residues: CSARDQQDESSYNEQFF. Here the CDR3 DNA reads TGCAGTGCTAGAGATCAACAGGATGAATCATCCTACAATGAGCAGTTCTTC. The chain links TRBV20-1 to TRBJ2-1, with a weak D call TRBD1 (5 bases). Germline V lookup: CDR1 DFQATT, CDR2 SNEGSKA (reference sequence). CDR3 length equals 17 residues. V shed 0 bases and J shed 1 base, with 16 bases lying between them.

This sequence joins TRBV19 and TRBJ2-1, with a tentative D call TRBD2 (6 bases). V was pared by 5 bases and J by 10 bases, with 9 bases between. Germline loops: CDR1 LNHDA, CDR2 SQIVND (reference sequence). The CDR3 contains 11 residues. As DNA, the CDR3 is TGTGCCAGTAGTGGAAGCGGGGAGCAGTTCTTC. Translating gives CASSGSGEQFF.

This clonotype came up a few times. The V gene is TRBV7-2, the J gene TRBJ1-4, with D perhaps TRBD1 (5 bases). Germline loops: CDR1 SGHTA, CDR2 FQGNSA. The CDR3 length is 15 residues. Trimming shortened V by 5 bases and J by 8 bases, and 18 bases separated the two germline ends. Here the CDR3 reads CASSRTAGGGEKLFF. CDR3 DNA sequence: TGTGCCAGCAGCCGAACCGCCGGGGGGGGAGAAAAACTGTTTTTT.

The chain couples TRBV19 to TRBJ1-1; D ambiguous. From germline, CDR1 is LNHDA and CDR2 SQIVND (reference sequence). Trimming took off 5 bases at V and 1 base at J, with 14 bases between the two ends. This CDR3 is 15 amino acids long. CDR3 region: CASSARGLENTEAFF. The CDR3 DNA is TGTGCCAGTAGTGCACGGGGATTAGAGAACACTGAAGCTTTCTTT.

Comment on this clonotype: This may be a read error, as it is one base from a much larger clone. For the CDR3, the DNA is TGTGCCAGCAGTGAAGTTTATACGGGTGGAAACACCATATATTTT. Translation gives CASSEVYTGGNTIYF. The chain carries TRBV2 and TRBJ1-3; D call uncertain. V lost 1 base to trimming and J lost 3 bases, with 10 bases between them. Germline CDR1 reads SNHLY; CDR2 reads FYNNEI. The CDR3 sequence is 15 residues long. Combining the CDR3 with reference TRBV2 and TRBJ1-3 gives the whole variable domain EPEVTQTPSHQVTQMGQEVILRCVPISNHLYFYWYRQILGQKVEFLVSFYNNEISEKSEIFDDQFSVERPDGSNFTLKIRSTKLEDSAMYFCASSEVYTGGNTIYFGEGSWLTVV.

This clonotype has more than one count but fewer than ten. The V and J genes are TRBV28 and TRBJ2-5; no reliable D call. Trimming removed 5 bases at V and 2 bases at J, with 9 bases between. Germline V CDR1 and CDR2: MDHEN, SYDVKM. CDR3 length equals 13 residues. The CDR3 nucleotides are TGTGCCAGCAGTGACGGAGATCAAGAGACCCAGTACTTC. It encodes CASSDGDQETQYF.

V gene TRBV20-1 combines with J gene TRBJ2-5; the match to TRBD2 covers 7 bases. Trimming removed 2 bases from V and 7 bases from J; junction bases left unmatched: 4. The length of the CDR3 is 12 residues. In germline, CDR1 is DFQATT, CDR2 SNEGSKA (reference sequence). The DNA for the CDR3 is TGCAGTGCTAGATCTTCGGGAGGGACCCAGTACTTC. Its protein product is CSARSSGGTQYF.

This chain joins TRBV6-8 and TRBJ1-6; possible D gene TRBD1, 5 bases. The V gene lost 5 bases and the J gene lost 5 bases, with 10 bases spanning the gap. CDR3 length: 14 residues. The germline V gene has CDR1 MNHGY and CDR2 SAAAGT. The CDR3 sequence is CASSLAGHNSPLHF. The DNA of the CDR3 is TGTGCCAGCAGTCTGGCGGGACATAATTCACCCCTCCACTTT.

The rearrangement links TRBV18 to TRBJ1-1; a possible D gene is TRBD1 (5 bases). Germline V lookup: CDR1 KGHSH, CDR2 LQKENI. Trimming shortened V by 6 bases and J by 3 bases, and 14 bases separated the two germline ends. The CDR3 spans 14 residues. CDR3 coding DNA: TGTGCCAGCTCTCCCAGGGTCAGGGACACTGAAGCTTTCTTT. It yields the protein CASSPRVRDTEAFF.

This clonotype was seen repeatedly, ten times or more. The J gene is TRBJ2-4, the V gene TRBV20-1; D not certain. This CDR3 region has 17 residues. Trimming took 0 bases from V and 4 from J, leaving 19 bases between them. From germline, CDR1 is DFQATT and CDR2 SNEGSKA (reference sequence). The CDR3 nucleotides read TGCAGTGCTAGAGATCAGAGCAGCCCCCGTTTGAAAAACATTCAGTACTTC. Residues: CSARDQSSPRLKNIQYF.

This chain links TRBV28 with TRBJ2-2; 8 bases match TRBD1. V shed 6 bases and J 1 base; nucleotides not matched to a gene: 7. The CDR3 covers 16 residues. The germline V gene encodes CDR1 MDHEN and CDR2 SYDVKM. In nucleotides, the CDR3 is TGTGCCAGCAGAAGGACCGGGACAGGGAACACCGGGGAGCTGTTTTTT. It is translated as CASRRTGTGNTGELFF.

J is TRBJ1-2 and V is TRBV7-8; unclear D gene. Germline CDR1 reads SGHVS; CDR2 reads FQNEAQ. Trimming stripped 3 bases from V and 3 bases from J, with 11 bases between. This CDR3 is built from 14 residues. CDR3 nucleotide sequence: TGTGCCAGCAGCTTGTCGGAAGTTTACTATGGCTACACCTTC. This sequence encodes CASSLSEVYYGYTF.